Following are 28 T cell receptor beta chains from one sample sequenced in a study of blood T cell repertoires in COVID-19. Profiled with immunoSEQ multiplex PCR; TCRdb holds only in-frame clones, not every one. The data show about 110,000 clones, with roughly 84% seen just once and 5.5% to 8.5% held by the top ten. Sequenced input: peripheral blood. All receptors derive from a woman aged 50 to 65 with acute or convalescent COVID-19.

The V call is TRBV5-1, the J call TRBJ2-6; 10 bases fit TRBD1. This CDR3 is built from 18 residues. Germline assignment: CDR1 SGHRS and CDR2 YFSETQ. Trimming removed 1 base from V and 3 bases from J; junction bases left unmatched: 7. The CDR3 reads CASSLKGDRGFGANVLTF. Written as DNA, the CDR3 is TGCGCCAGCAGCTTGAAGGGGGACAGGGGATTTGGGGCCAACGTCCTGACTTTC.

This clone came up a few times. The chain is built from TRBV2 and TRBJ1-1, with D possibly TRBD1 on 5 matching bases. The germline gives CDR1 SNHLY, CDR2 FYNNEI. Trimming pared 8 bases from V and 0 bases from J, leaving 22 bases between. There are 17 residues in the CDR3. CDR3 in DNA: TGTGCCAGCGGCCAAGGGAGGGGCGAGACTTTGAACACTGAAGCTTTCTTT. Protein: CASGQGRGETLNTEAFF.

This chain links TRBV18 with TRBJ1-3, with 8 bases identical to TRBD1. The CDR3 is 18 amino acids. Germline V gene data show CDR1 as KGHSH and CDR2 as LQKENI. After removal of 3 bases from V and 0 bases from J, the junction contained 10 bases not matched to a gene. CDR3 DNA: TGTGCCAGCTCACCCCGCTCGGGACAGGTATTCTCTGGAAACACCATATATTTT. Translated, it gives CASSPRSGQVFSGNTIYF.

The gene calls are TRBV23-1 and TRBJ2-7; D might be TRBD1 (5 bases). TRBV23-1 qualifies as an ORF whose function is uncertain. Trimming removed 11 bases at V and 5 bases at J, with 10 bases between. The length of the CDR3 is 10 residues. CDR3 bases: TGCGCCTCGCTCAGGGACGAGCAGTACTTC. Its protein product is CASLRDEQYF.

The chain is built from TRBV3-1 (or the pseudogene TRBV3-2) and TRBJ1-2; perhaps TRBD1 as D (5 bases). The CDR3 length is 13 residues. Germline CDR1 reads LGHDT; CDR2 reads YNNKEL (reference sequence). Trimming removed 4 bases from V and 7 bases from J, with 13 bases in between. CDR3 in DNA: TGTGCCAGCAGCCGCCCCTCAGGGTCTGGCTACACCTTC. Its protein product is CASSRPSGSGYTF.

As for this clone: This CDR3 is also generated by other DNA sequences in the sample. The rearrangement links TRBV28 to TRBJ1-2; the D gene is possibly TRBD1 (6 bases). Germline values: CDR1 MDHEN, CDR2 SYDVKM. CDR3 length: 12 amino acids. The V end lost 4 bases, the J end lost 5 bases, and 8 bases lay between the germline ends. The CDR3 bases are TGTGCCAGCAGTTCAACAGGGTATGGCTACACCTTC. Translated, it gives CASSSTGYGYTF.

There are a few counts of this clone. The chain is built from TRBV14 and TRBJ1-1; TRBD1 is a possible D gene (5 bases). The CDR3 has 13 residues. Trimming removed 6 bases at V and 1 base at J, with 9 bases between. Germline lookup yields CDR1 SGHDN and CDR2 FVKESK. CDR3 in amino acids: CASRPQGNTEAFF. The CDR3 nucleotides are TGTGCCAGCAGACCTCAGGGGAACACTGAAGCTTTCTTT.

This chain connects TRBV25-1 to TRBJ1-1, with D maybe TRBD1 (5 bases). CDR3 length equals 13 residues. The germline V gene has CDR1 MGHDK and CDR2 SYGVNS. The V gene lost 5 bases and the J gene lost 1 base, with 8 bases spanning the gap. CDR3 DNA: TGTGCCAGCAGTAGGCAGGGGAACACTGAAGCTTTCTTT. Translation: CASSRQGNTEAFF.

The count of this clone is one. The chain has TRBV7-8 and TRBJ1-5, with D possibly TRBD1 on 6 matching bases. The CDR3 consists of 15 residues. With 3 bases removed from V and 3 bases from J, the gap between germline ends came to 12 bases. Germline V CDR1 and CDR2: SGHVS, FQNEAQ. The CDR3 DNA reads as TGTGCCAGCAGCTTCGGGGGGGCGGTCAATCAGCCCCAGCATTTT. This translates into CASSFGGAVNQPQHF. Full variable domain (rest looked up from reference TRBV7-8 and TRBJ1-5): GAGVSQSPRYKVAKRGQDVALRCDPISGHVSLFWYQQALGQGPEFLTYFQNEAQLDKSGLPSDRFFAERPEGSVSTLKIQRTQQEDSAVYLCASSFGGAVNQPQHFGDGTRLSIL.

The gene calls are TRBV27 and TRBJ2-3, with unresolved D. This CDR3 is 16 amino acids long. Germline V gives CDR1 MNHEY, CDR2 SMNVEV (reference sequence). Trimming took 6 bases from V and 7 from J, leaving 23 bases between them. The DNA of the CDR3 is TGTGCCAGCAGCCCCGGCGGCAACGGTTTAATAAATACGCAGTATTTT. Its protein is CASSPGGNGLINTQYF.

Note on this clone: The same CDR3 also results from other DNA sequences found in this sample. J is TRBJ2-1 and V is TRBV11-2; 8 positions agree with TRBD2. CDR3 size: 13 residues. The germline CDR1 and CDR2 sequences are SGHAT and FQNNGV. Trimming cost V 5 bases and J 3 bases; bases outside gene matches: 0. For the CDR3, the DNA is TGTGCCAGCAGCCGGGGGGGCTACAATGAGCAGTTCTTC. It codes for CASSRGGYNEQFF.

CDR3 in DNA: TGTGCCAGCAGCCGGCAAGGACAGGTGGGAAATGAGCAGTTCTTC. This encodes CASSRQGQVGNEQFF. This sequence joins TRBV7-3 and TRBJ2-1; 7 nucleotides agree with TRBD1. The germline V gene has CDR1 SGHTA and CDR2 FQGTGA. CDR3 length equals 15 residues. V trimming: 5 bases; J trimming: 7 bases; junction bases outside the gene matches: 11.

The rearrangement uses TRBV15 and TRBJ1-3; D unclear. The ends were cut back, 0 bases at V and 9 bases at J, with 9 bases in the middle. Germline V CDR1 and CDR2: LNHNV, YYDKDF (reference sequence). The CDR3 has 13 amino acids. The CDR3 nucleotides read TGTGCCACCAGCAGAGATGGGGAGGGCACCATATATTTT. It codes for CATSRDGEGTIYF.

The genes are TRBV24-1 and TRBJ2-3; 14 positions agree with TRBD2. The V segment lost 4 bases and the J segment 5 bases; nucleotides outside the gene matches: 7. The germline V gene encodes CDR1 KGHDR and CDR2 SFDVKD. The CDR3 contains 17 residues. CDR3 protein: CATSEPGLAGGQDTQYF. CDR3 DNA: TGTGCCACCAGTGAACCCGGACTAGCGGGGGGTCAAGATACGCAGTATTTT.

The chain links TRBV2 to TRBJ2-4; 7 nucleotides match TRBD1. CDR3 length: 17 amino acids. V gave up 2 bases and J gave up 4 bases; unmatched junction bases: 11. CDR1 is SNHLY, CDR2 FYNNEI, per germline. The CDR3 DNA follows: TGTGCCAGCAGTGAATCCGAATTTGACAGGGCTAAAAACATTCAGTACTTC. This sequence encodes CASSESEFDRAKNIQYF.

The CDR3 region is CASSRYQGTGELFF. CDR3 sequence (DNA): TGTGCCAGCAGCCGATATCAGGGAACCGGGGAGCTGTTTTTT. The chain recombines TRBV13 with TRBJ2-2; TRBD1 is a possible D gene (5 bases). Germline CDR1 is PRHDT and CDR2 is FYEKMQ (reference sequence). This CDR3 is built from 14 residues. Trimming removed 5 bases at V and 5 bases at J, with 12 bases between.

This clone turned up a few times. This chain uses TRBV20-1 with TRBJ2-3; 8 bases match TRBD2. The CDR3 contains 14 residues. The germline V gene has CDR1 DFQATT and CDR2 SNEGSKA (reference sequence). The junction had 5 bases not matched to a gene; V was cut back by 3 bases and J by 3 bases. The CDR3 nucleotides are TGCAGTGCTAGTATCGGGGGGGCGACAGATACGCAGTATTTT. Its protein is CSASIGGATDTQYF.

J is TRBJ2-7 and V is TRBV5-1; 8 bases map to TRBD1. Germline CDR1 and CDR2: SGHRS and YFSETQ. The CDR3 loop spans 14 amino acids. V trimming: 3 bases; J trimming: 7 bases; junction bases outside the gene matches: 9. The CDR3 region has the DNA TGCGCCAGCAGCTCCGGGACAGGACGTGAGGAGCAGTACTTC. It yields the protein CASSSGTGREEQYF.

The chain employs TRBV27 and TRBJ2-3; perhaps TRBD1 as D (6 bases). There are 15 residues in the CDR3. Trimming left V 3 bases short and J 2 bases short, with 12 bases between. In germline, CDR1 is MNHEY, CDR2 SMNVEV (reference sequence). DNA for the CDR3: TGTGCCAGCAGTTTGATCCAGGGGCCCACAGATACGCAGTATTTT. It specifies CASSLIQGPTDTQYF.

The chain joins TRBV25-1 to TRBJ1-1, with D perhaps TRBD1 (6 bases). Germline V CDR1 and CDR2: MGHDK, SYGVNS. The CDR3 contains 15 residues. The V end lost 2 bases, the J end lost 5 bases, and 15 bases lay between the germline ends. CDR3 in DNA: TGTGCCAGCAGTGAAGACTCAGGGGAGAGTACTGAAGCTTTCTTT. Protein product: CASSEDSGESTEAFF.

The V and J genes are TRBV5-1 and TRBJ2-2; TRBD1 aligns across 9 bases. In germline, CDR1 is SGHRS, CDR2 YFSETQ. There are 17 residues in the CDR3. The ends lost 0 bases at V and 5 bases at J; junction bases unmatched: 8. For the CDR3, the DNA is TGCGCCAGCAGCTTGGTCGTGGGACAGGGAGTGACCGGGGAGCTGTTTTTT. Translating gives CASSLVVGQGVTGELFF.

This chain connects TRBV3-1 (or the pseudogene TRBV3-2) to TRBJ2-7; D gene uncertain. The V gene lost 0 bases and the J gene lost 9 bases, with 15 bases spanning the gap. Germline V gene sequence: CDR1 LGHDT, CDR2 YNNKEL (reference sequence). The CDR3 contains 14 residues. CDR3 region: CASSQDRLTPGQYF. In DNA form, the CDR3 reads TGTGCCAGCAGCCAAGATCGTTTAACCCCGGGGCAGTACTTC.

The chain is built from TRBV4-1 and TRBJ1-3; TRBD1 matches at 7 bases. This CDR3 is 17 amino acids long. V shed 4 bases, J shed 0 bases, and the junction held 9 bases outside the gene matches. Germline values: CDR1 MGHRA, CDR2 YSYEKL. In DNA, the CDR3 is TGCGCCAGCAGCCCTGGGGGGACAGCTTTCTCTGGAAACACCATATATTTT. Translated: CASSPGGTAFSGNTIYF.

V gene TRBV5-6 combines with J gene TRBJ1-4, with TRBD1 as a possible D gene (5 bases). The ends were cut back, 2 bases at V and 10 bases at J, with 15 bases in the middle. Germline lookup yields CDR1 SGHDT and CDR2 YYEEEE. The CDR3 has 14 amino acids. The chain's CDR3 is CASSLGPGGGKLFF. The CDR3 DNA is TGTGCCAGCAGCTTAGGGCCAGGCGGGGGAAAACTGTTTTTT.

This CDR3 reads CASSLTPARAYNEQFF. For the CDR3, the DNA is TGTGCCAGCAGCTTAACCCCTGCCCGCGCCTACAATGAGCAGTTCTTC. The rearrangement uses TRBV7-6 and TRBJ2-1; no reliable D call. CDR3 length: 16 amino acids. V lost 2 bases and J lost 2, with 13 bases in between. Looked up from germline, CDR1 is SGHVS and CDR2 is FNYEAQ.

This chain connects TRBV5-6 to TRBJ2-7, with TRBD1 identical over 9 bases. Germline CDR1 and CDR2: SGHDT and YYEEEE. The CDR3 length is 15 residues. The V and J ends lost 4 bases and 2 bases, in that order; junction bases with no gene match: 7. CDR3 in DNA: TGTGCCAGCAGCCTGGCTGGGACAGGGCCCTACGAGCAGTACTTC. This sequence encodes CASSLAGTGPYEQYF.

The rearrangement uses TRBV9 and TRBJ2-3; D is ambiguous. The ends were cut back, 3 bases at V and 2 bases at J, with 16 bases in the middle. The V gene's germline CDR1 is SGDLS and CDR2 YYNGEE. This CDR3 spans 16 amino acids. The CDR3 bases are TGTGCCAGCAGCGGGCCCCCTGGCCTGAACACAGATACGCAGTATTTT. Translation: CASSGPPGLNTDTQYF.

The gene calls are TRBV7-2 and TRBJ1-1, with a weak D call TRBD1 (6 bases). Germline V gene data show CDR1 as SGHTA and CDR2 as FQGNSA. The V end was cut by 3 bases, the J end by 10 bases, with 18 bases between. This CDR3 region has 14 residues. Written as DNA, the CDR3 is TGTGCCAGCAGCTTGAGCGGGGGCGCGACAGCAGCTTTCTTT. It is translated as CASSLSGGATAAFF.